This record looks at one TCR beta chain sequence and its context. This sample stems from a study of blood T cell repertoires in COVID-19. Per the original methods: From reference gene primer amplification, estimates of nucleated cell counts were derived. The data were produced by immunoSEQ multiplex PCR, yet TCRdb's version contains in-frame clones alone and is incomplete. V, J and clone size derive from that table, while D and trimming were established from the DNA sequence. The top ten hold about 2.5% of the sample, which has more than 95,000 clones, 70% to 80% seen once. Trimming stripped 5 bases from V and 0 bases from J, with 14 bases between. The germline V gene encodes CDR1 MGHDK and CDR2 SYGVNS. The CDR3 consists of 16 residues.

The sequencing sample was made of peripheral blood. This receptor was obtained from a man aged 50 or older with acute or convalescent COVID-19. The chain uses TRBV25-1 and TRBJ1-3; tentative D call: TRBD1 (6 bases). The CDR3: CASSPRQAYSGNTIYF. The CDR3 DNA sequence: TGTGCCAGCAGTCCCCGACAGGCCTACTCTGGAAACACCATATATTTT.